This paragraph reports one T cell receptor (beta chain). Sequencing was performed with immunoSEQ multiplex PCR; in TCRdb, only in-frame clones are kept and a portion is missing. The sample includes roughly 7,200 clones, about 18% of them seen just once. The sample belongs to a study of tumour-infiltrating T cells in Burkitt lymphoma. V shed 2 bases and J shed 3 bases, with 8 bases lying between them. In germline, CDR1 is SEHNR, CDR2 FQNEAQ (reference sequence). CDR3 length equals 13 residues. This sequence originates from a human donor with diffuse large B-cell lymphoma. Sequencing was done on a sample of tumor tissue. The V gene is TRBV7-9, the J gene TRBJ2-7, with D possibly being TRBD1 (6 bases). CDR3 region: CASSLPGHYEQYF. CDR3 nucleotide sequence: TGTGCCAGCAGCTTACCGGGACACTACGAGCAGTACTTC.